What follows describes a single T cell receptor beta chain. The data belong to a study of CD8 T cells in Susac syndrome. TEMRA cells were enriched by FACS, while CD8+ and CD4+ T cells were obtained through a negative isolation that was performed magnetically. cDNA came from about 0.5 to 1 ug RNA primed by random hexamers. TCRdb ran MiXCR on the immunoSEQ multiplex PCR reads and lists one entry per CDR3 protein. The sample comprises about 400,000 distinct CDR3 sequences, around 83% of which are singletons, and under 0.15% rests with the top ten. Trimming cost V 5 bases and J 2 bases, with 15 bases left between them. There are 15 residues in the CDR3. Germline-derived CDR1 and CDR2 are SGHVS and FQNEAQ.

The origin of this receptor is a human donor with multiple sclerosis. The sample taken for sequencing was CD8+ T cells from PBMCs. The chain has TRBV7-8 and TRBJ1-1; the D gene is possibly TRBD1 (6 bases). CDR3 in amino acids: CASSPEGGSNTEAFF. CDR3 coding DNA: TGTGCCAGCAGCCCCGAGGGGGGTTCTAACACTGAAGCTTTCTTT. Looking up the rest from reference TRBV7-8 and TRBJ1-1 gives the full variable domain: GAGVSQSPRYKVAKRGQDVALRCDPISGHVSLFWYQQALGQGPEFLTYFQNEAQLDKSGLPSDRFFAERPEGSVSTLKIQRTQQEDSAVYLCASSPEGGSNTEAFFGQGTRLTVV.